Shown below are 24 T cell receptor beta chains from a single sample sequenced in a study of human T cells and chemical hapten exposure. The time point was: patch test 1, 2 weeks after DPC sensitization. The treatment: therapeutic diphenylcyclopropenone sensitization with weekly scalp DPC. TCRdb itself ran the RACE reads through MiXCR, one entry per CDR3 protein. The sample includes around 160,000 distinct CDR3 sequences, roughly 15% of them seen just once. Sequences were derived from whole blood, sampled in connection with sensitization to the hapten diphenylcyclopropenone (DPC). Receptor source: a woman in her twenties or thirties with alopecia areata. Some clones in this sample may be carry-over from other donors' samples.

This clonotype has more than one count but fewer than ten. The chain couples TRBV28 to TRBJ2-5; weak D call: TRBD1 (6 bases). Germline V gene lookup returns CDR1 MDHEN and CDR2 SYDVKM. This CDR3 comprises 13 residues. V dropped 7 bases and J dropped 2 bases, with 11 bases sitting between them. In nucleotides, the CDR3 is TGTGCCAGCACTTTGAGGGGGCAAGAGACCCAGTACTTC. The encoded protein is CASTLRGQETQYF. Filled out from reference TRBV28 and TRBJ2-5, the complete variable domain reads DVKVTQSSRYLVKRTGEKVFLECVQDMDHENMFWYRQDPGLGLRLIYFSYDVKMKEKGDIPEGYSVSREKKERFSLILESASTNQTSMYLCASTLRGQETQYFGPGTRLLVL.

This clonotype came up many times. The V and J genes are TRBV20-1 and TRBJ1-5, with unresolved D. V lost 0 bases, J lost 9 bases, and 18 bases lay in between. Germline V CDR1 and CDR2: DFQATT, SNEGSKA (reference sequence). The CDR3 sequence is 15 residues long. DNA for the CDR3: TGCAGTGCTAGAGATCAGTCGACCGCGGTAGTGCCCCAGCATTTT. Translated, it gives CSARDQSTAVVPQHF.

The V call is TRBV19, the J call TRBJ1-5, with D hard to call. CDR1 and CDR2 (germline): LNHDA, SQIVND (reference sequence). Trimming shortened V by 6 bases and J by 3 bases, and 9 bases separated the two germline ends. This CDR3 has 13 amino acids. The CDR3 loop is CASSLTINQPQHF. The CDR3 region has the DNA TGTGCCAGTAGCCTAACAATCAATCAGCCCCAGCATTTT.

V and J are TRBV18 and TRBJ2-1; 10 bases match TRBD2. CDR1 is KGHSH and CDR2 is LQKENI in the germline V gene. The CDR3 totals 17 residues. The V gene end was trimmed by 1 base and the J gene end by 3 bases; junction bases not matched to a gene: 6. The CDR3 nucleotides read TGTGCCAGCTCACCACAGACTAGCGGGCCAGTCTACAATGAGCAGTTCTTC. Translated, it gives CASSPQTSGPVYNEQFF.

The chain employs TRBV5-1 and TRBJ1-1; 9 bases match TRBD1. The ends lost 0 bases at V and 9 bases at J; junction bases unmatched: 6. There are 14 residues in the CDR3. Germline CDR1 reads SGHRS; CDR2 reads YFSETQ. CDR3 DNA: TGCGCCAGCAGCTTGGACGTTACAGGGGGCAAAGCTTTCTTT. It encodes CASSLDVTGGKAFF.

Only a few counts were recorded for this clonotype. The chain joins TRBV6-5 to TRBJ1-1; no clear D gene. V lost 7 bases, J lost 3 bases, and 12 bases lay in between. CDR3 size: 13 residues. Per the germline V gene, CDR1 is MNHEY and CDR2 is SVGAGI. The CDR3 DNA reads as TGTGCCAGCAATCCGGGTCGGGACACTGAAGCTTTCTTT. Amino acids: CASNPGRDTEAFF.

J is TRBJ2-7 and V is TRBV6-2 or TRBV6-3; D possibly corresponds to TRBD1 (5 bases). The CDR3 runs to 13 residues. The V end was cut by 6 bases, the J end by 4 bases, with 13 bases between. The germline V gene encodes CDR1 MNHEY and CDR2 SVGEGT. CDR3 DNA sequence: TGTGCCAGCAGCAGATCAGGGTCTTACGAGCAGTACTTC. Protein: CASSRSGSYEQYF.

This clonotype was detected only a few times. This chain joins TRBV11-3 and TRBJ2-1; 11 bases fit TRBD1. Germline V CDR1 and CDR2: SGHNT, YENEEA. This CDR3 region has 15 residues. The V segment lost 5 bases and the J segment 8 bases; nucleotides outside the gene matches: 8. The CDR3, as DNA: TGTGCCAGCAGCCCCGTGGGACAGGGGGACGATGAGCAGTTCTTC. Protein: CASSPVGQGDDEQFF.

The rearrangement joins TRBV7-9 to TRBJ2-3; TRBD2 agrees at 9 bases. Looked up from germline, CDR1 is SEHNR and CDR2 is FQNEAQ (reference sequence). Trimming removed 4 bases from V and 8 bases from J; junction bases left unmatched: 13. The CDR3 is 16 residues long. The CDR3 nucleotides are TGTGCCAGCAGCTCGCGGTCTAGCGGGACGCGGAGTACGCAGTATTTT. Translated: CASSSRSSGTRSTQYF.

The chain recombines TRBV12-3 or TRBV12-4 with TRBJ1-3; 9 bases match TRBD1. The CDR3 length is 16 residues. The ends lost 6 bases at V and 2 bases at J; junction bases unmatched: 8. The CDR3: CASRQQGAVAGNTIYF. DNA of the CDR3: TGTGCCAGCAGGCAACAGGGGGCAGTAGCTGGAAACACCATATATTTT.

There are many counts of this clonotype. V gene TRBV7-9 combines with J gene TRBJ2-1, with TRBD2 identical over 13 bases. The germline V gene encodes CDR1 SEHNR and CDR2 FQNEAQ (reference sequence). The CDR3 is 17 residues long. Unmatched junction bases numbered 9, after V lost 5 bases and J lost 5 bases. CDR3 protein: CASSRRLAGGPNNEQFF. The CDR3 DNA reads TGTGCCAGCAGCCGTAGACTAGCGGGGGGCCCAAACAATGAGCAGTTCTTC.

This clonotype was detected ten times or more. The rearrangement joins TRBV3-1 to TRBJ2-7; possibly TRBD1 for D (6 bases). V was trimmed by 4 bases and J by 5 bases, leaving 12 bases between them. This CDR3 has 13 amino acids. Germline loops: CDR1 LGHDT, CDR2 YNNKEL (reference sequence). Written as DNA, the CDR3 is TGTGCCAGCAGCCGCCTACAGGGTAACGAGCAGTACTTC. This encodes CASSRLQGNEQYF.

There are many counts of this clonotype. The chain has TRBV7-9 and TRBJ1-2; no definite D call. Trimming stripped 5 bases from V and 4 bases from J, with 14 bases between. This CDR3 region has 14 residues. From germline, CDR1 is SEHNR and CDR2 FQNEAQ (reference sequence). The CDR3 coding sequence is TGTGCCAGCAGCCCCAGCGGCGAGTTCTATGGCTACACCTTC. It encodes CASSPSGEFYGYTF.

V and J are TRBV18 and TRBJ2-7, with D tentatively TRBD1 (6 bases). CDR1 and CDR2 (germline): KGHSH, LQKENI. This CDR3 is built from 14 residues. Trimming took 0 bases from V and 4 from J, leaving 10 bases between them. The CDR3 loop is CASSPPGQSYEQYF. For the CDR3, the DNA is TGTGCCAGCTCACCACCGGGACAAAGTTACGAGCAGTACTTC.

In this sample, this clonotype turned up a few times. The V call is TRBV6-5, the J call TRBJ1-1; D is perhaps TRBD1 (5 bases). CDR1 and CDR2 (germline): MNHEY, SVGAGI. CDR3 length equals 15 residues. V lost 0 bases, J lost 0 bases, and 8 bases lay in between. The DNA for the CDR3 is TGTGCCAGCAGTTACTCGCGGGGCGTGAACACTGAAGCTTTCTTT. Protein: CASSYSRGVNTEAFF.

This clonotype was observed a few times. In nucleotides, the CDR3 is TGTGCCAGCAGCTACCCCCACCTGGGACTAGCCGTCGCTACGCAGTATTTT. Protein: CASSYPHLGLAVATQYF. This chain joins TRBV5-8 and TRBJ2-3; TRBD2 agrees at 9 bases. V lost 3 bases and J lost 8; bases outside the gene matches: 16. This CDR3 is built from 17 residues. Germline CDR1 and CDR2: SGHTS and YDEGEE. The full variable domain, in which reference TRBV5-8 and TRBJ2-3 provide the parts outside the CDR3, is EAGVTQSPTHLIKTRGQQATLRCSPISGHTSVYWYQQALGLGLQFLLWYDEGEERNRGNFPPRFSGRQFPNYSSELNVNALELEDSALYLCASSYPHLGLAVATQYFGPGTRLTVL.

This clonotype has just a few counts. The chain carries TRBV10-3 and TRBJ2-2; possibly TRBD1 for D (6 bases). Germline CDR1 ENHRY, CDR2 SYGVKD. Trimming stripped 6 bases from V and 1 base from J, with 9 bases between. There are 14 residues in the CDR3. The chain's CDR3 is CAISPDRNTGELFF. The CDR3, as DNA: TGTGCCATCAGCCCGGACAGGAACACCGGGGAGCTGTTTTTT.

There are many counts of this clonotype. Here the CDR3 reads CASSLQQFNYGYTF. The CDR3 bases are TGTGCCAGCAGCTTACAACAGTTTAACTATGGCTACACCTTC. The chain employs TRBV7-9 and TRBJ1-2; D call uncertain. CDR3 size: 14 residues. Germline values: CDR1 SEHNR, CDR2 FQNEAQ (reference sequence). V lost 2 bases and J 1 base, leaving 8 bases between the germline ends.

This clonotype was recorded at least ten times. The J gene is TRBJ1-1, the V gene TRBV9, with TRBD1 identical over 7 bases. CDR1 is SGDLS, CDR2 YYNGEE, per germline. The CDR3 runs 17 residues. V gave up 4 bases and J gave up 5 bases; unmatched junction bases: 17. CDR3 amino acids: CASSPAHLGRGATEAFF. The DNA of the CDR3 is TGTGCCAGCAGCCCAGCCCATCTGGGCAGGGGGGCTACTGAAGCTTTCTTT.

V gene TRBV12-3 or TRBV12-4 combines with J gene TRBJ1-1, with D hard to call. Trimming shortened V by 3 bases and J by 5 bases, and 13 bases separated the two germline ends. The CDR3 spans 14 residues. The CDR3 is CASSLVGWATEAFF. The CDR3 DNA is TGTGCCAGCAGTTTGGTCGGTTGGGCTACTGAAGCTTTCTTT.

The sample holds a few counts of this clonotype. The CDR3 sequence: CASSYSRGQGSVNSPLHF. The CDR3 DNA reads TGTGCCAGCAGTTACTCTCGCGGACAGGGGAGCGTAAATTCACCCCTCCACTTT. The chain has TRBV6-5 and TRBJ1-6, with 9 bases aligning to TRBD1. Trimming cost V 0 bases and J 7 bases; bases outside gene matches: 10. The CDR3 has 18 residues. The germline gives CDR1 MNHEY, CDR2 SVGAGI.

The chain uses TRBV6-1 and TRBJ1-1; D ambiguous. CDR3 length: 14 residues. Trimming left V 6 bases short and J 1 base short, with 12 bases between. The germline V gene has CDR1 MNHNS and CDR2 SASEGT. The CDR3 nucleotides are TGTGCCAGCAGAGTCATGGACCGGAACACTGAAGCTTTCTTT. It specifies CASRVMDRNTEAFF.

This clonotype showed up many times. The chain couples TRBV18 to TRBJ1-6; 8 nucleotides agree with TRBD1. Per germline, CDR1 KGHSH and CDR2 LQKENI. The J segment lost 5 bases and the V segment lost 3 bases, leaving 3 bases of the junction unmatched. CDR3 length equals 15 residues. The CDR3 spells CASSPPTGDNSPLHF. The DNA of the CDR3 is TGTGCCAGCTCACCGCCGACAGGGGATAATTCACCCCTCCACTTT. The full variable domain, rest sourced from reference TRBV18 and TRBJ1-6, is NAGVMQNPRHLVRRRGQEARLRCSPMKGHSHVYWYRQLPEEGLKFMVYLQKENIIDESGMPKERFSAEFPKEGPSILRIQQVVRGDSAAYFCASSPPTGDNSPLHFGNGTRLTVT.

This clonotype was recorded at least ten times. The chain employs TRBV29-1 and TRBJ2-1; TRBD1 or TRBD2 may be the D gene (5 bases each). The length of the CDR3 is 11 residues. Trimming removed 7 bases from V and 9 bases from J, with 13 bases in between. Germline V gene lookup returns CDR1 SQVTM and CDR2 ANQGSEA. CDR3 region: CSGGSSVEQFF. In DNA, the CDR3 is TGCAGCGGGGGGTCGTCTGTTGAGCAGTTCTTC.